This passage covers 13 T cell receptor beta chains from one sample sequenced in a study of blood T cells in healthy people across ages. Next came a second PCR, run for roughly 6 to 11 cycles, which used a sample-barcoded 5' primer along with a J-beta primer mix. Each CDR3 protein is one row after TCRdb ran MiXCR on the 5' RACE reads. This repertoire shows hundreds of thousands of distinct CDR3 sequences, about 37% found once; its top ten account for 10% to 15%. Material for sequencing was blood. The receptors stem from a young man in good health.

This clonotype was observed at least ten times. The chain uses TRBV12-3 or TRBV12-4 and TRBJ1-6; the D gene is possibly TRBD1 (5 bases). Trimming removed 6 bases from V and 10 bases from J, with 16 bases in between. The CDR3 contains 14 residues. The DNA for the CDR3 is TGTGCCAGCAGGGTTTCAGGGCAAAGATCACCCCTCCACTTT. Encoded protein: CASRVSGQRSPLHF.

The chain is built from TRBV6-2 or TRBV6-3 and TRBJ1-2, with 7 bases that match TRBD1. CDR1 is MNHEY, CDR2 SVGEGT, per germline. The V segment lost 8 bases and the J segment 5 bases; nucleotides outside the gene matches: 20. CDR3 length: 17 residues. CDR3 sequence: CASGRLLGQRSLYGYTF. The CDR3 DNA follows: TGTGCCAGCGGGAGATTATTGGGACAGCGTTCACTATATGGCTACACCTTC.

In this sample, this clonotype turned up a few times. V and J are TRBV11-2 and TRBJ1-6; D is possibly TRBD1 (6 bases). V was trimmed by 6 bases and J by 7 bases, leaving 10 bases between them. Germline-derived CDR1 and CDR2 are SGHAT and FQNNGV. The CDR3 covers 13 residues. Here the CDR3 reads CASRGTPNSPLHF. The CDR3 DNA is TGTGCCAGCAGAGGGACACCAAATTCACCCCTCCACTTT.

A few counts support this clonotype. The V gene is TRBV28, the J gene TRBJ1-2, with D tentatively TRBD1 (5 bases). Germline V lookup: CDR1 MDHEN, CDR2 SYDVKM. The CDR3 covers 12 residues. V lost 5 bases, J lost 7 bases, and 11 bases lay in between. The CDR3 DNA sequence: TGTGCCAGCAGTATAGGGGACTCTGGCTACACCTTC. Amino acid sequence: CASSIGDSGYTF.

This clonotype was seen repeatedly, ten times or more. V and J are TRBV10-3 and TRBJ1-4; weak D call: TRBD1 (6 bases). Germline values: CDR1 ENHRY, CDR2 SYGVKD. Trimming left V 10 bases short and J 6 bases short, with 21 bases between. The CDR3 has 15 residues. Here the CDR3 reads CATYPGAGLDEKLFF. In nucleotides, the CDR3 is TGTGCCACCTACCCGGGGGCAGGGCTTGATGAAAAACTGTTTTTT.

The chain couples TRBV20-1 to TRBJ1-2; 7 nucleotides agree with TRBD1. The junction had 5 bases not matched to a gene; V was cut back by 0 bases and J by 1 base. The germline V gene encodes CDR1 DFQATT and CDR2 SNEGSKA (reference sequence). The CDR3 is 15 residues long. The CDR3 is CSARDFGQVNYGYTF. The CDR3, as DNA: TGCAGTGCTAGAGATTTCGGACAGGTTAACTATGGCTACACCTTC.

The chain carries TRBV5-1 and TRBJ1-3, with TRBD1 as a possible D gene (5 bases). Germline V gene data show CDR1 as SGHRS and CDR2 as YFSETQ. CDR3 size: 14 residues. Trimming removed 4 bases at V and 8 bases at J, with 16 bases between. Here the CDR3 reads CASSVEQGRDTIYF. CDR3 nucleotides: TGCGCCAGCAGCGTGGAGCAGGGCCGCGACACCATATATTTT.

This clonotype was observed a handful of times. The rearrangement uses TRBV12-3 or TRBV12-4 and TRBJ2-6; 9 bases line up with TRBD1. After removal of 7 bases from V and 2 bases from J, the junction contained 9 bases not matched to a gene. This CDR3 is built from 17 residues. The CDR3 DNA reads TGTGCCAGCACCCTTGACAGGGGGGATGCTGGGGCCAACGTCCTGACTTTC. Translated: CASTLDRGDAGANVLTF.

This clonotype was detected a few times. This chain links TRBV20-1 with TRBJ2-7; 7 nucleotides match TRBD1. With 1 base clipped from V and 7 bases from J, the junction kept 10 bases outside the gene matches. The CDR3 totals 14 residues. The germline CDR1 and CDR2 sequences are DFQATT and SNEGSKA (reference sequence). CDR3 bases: TGCAGTGCTAGAGTAGGGGGCTGGGGCAATGAGCAGTACTTC. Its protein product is CSARVGGWGNEQYF.

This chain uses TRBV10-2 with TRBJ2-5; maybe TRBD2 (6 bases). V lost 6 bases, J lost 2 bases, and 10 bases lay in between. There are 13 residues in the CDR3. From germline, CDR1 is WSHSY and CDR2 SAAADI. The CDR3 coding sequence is TGCGCCAGCAGGGACTACGTTCAAGAGACCCAGTACTTC. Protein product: CASRDYVQETQYF.

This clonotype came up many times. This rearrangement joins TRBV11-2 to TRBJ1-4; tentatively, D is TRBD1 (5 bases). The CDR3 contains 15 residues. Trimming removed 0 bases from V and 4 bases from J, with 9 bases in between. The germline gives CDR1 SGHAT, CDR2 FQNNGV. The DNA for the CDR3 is TGTGCCAGCAGCTTAGACGGGACGGATAATGAAAAACTGTTTTTT. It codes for CASSLDGTDNEKLFF.

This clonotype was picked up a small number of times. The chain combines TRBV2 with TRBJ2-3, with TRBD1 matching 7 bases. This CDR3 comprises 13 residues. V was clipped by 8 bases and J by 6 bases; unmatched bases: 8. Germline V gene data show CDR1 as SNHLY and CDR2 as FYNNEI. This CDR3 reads CASGGQLLDTQYF. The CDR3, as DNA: TGTGCCAGCGGGGGACAGCTTCTCGATACGCAGTATTTT.

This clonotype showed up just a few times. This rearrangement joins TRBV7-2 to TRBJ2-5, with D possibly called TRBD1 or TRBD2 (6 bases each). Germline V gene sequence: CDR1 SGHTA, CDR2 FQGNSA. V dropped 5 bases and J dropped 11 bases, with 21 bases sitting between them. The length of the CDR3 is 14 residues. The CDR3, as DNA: TGTGCCAGCAGCCGAATCCGGGGGCACAATGAGCAGTACTTC. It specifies CASSRIRGHNEQYF.